The text below deals with one TCR beta chain. The sample comes from a study of CD8 T cells in Susac syndrome. Random hexamers were used to reverse transcribe the RNA input (about 0.5 to 1 ug). MiXCR, run by TCRdb on the immunoSEQ multiplex PCR reads, gives a single entry per CDR3 protein. The repertoire includes roughly 190,000 distinct CDR3 sequences, approximately 96% of them detected once, and roughly 0.098% sits in the top ten. The germline V and J ends were trimmed by 5 bases and 6 bases, with 19 bases remaining between them. This CDR3 has 14 amino acids. Germline V gives CDR1 SQVTM, CDR2 ANQGSEA.

This receptor was identified in a human donor with Susac syndrome. The sample taken for sequencing was CD4+ T cells from PBMCs. This chain uses TRBV29-1 with TRBJ1-2; D is possibly TRBD1 (5 bases). The CDR3 DNA reads as TGCAGCGTTTCAAGTCTCGCAGGGTGGGATGGCTACACCTTC. This codes for CSVSSLAGWDGYTF. Filled out from reference TRBV29-1 and TRBJ1-2, the complete variable domain reads SAVISQKPSRDICQRGTSLTIQCQVDSQVTMMFWYRQQPGQSLTLIATANQGSEATYESGFVIDKFPISRPNLTFSTLTVSNMSPEDSSIYLCSVSSLAGWDGYTFGSGTRLTVV.